These T cell receptor beta chains were read from a single sample in a study of OX40 agonist ivuxolimab in advanced cancers. Sequencing used immunoSEQ multiplex PCR; TCRdb keeps in-frame clones, though not all of them. The sample shows around 68,000 clones, about 88% of them seen only once. The sample in question was CD4+ or CD8+ T cells sorted from blood, obtained in a trial of the OX40 agonist ivuxolimab. All receptors derive from an adult with an advanced solid tumor such as melanoma, head and neck, liver or kidney cancer. CDR3s include the opening cysteine and the closing phenylalanine or tryptophan. Each record gives: J gene, clone size, V gene, D gene, CDR3 DNA, CDR3 protein. A D gene is named only where the DNA matches it firmly. Not every row has a clone size; where given, it reads once, few, many or a size class.

J gene: TRBJ1-1; clone size: NA; V gene: TRBV5-1; D gene: NA; CDR3 DNA: TGCGCCAGCAGCTTGGAAAGCGACACTGAAGCTTTCTTT; CDR3 protein: CASSLESDTEAFF
J gene: TRBJ1-5; clone size: few; V gene: TRBV14; D gene: NA; CDR3 DNA: TGTGCCAGCAGCTCCCACAGGGCCACCAATCAGCCCCAGCATTTT; CDR3 protein: CASSSHRATNQPQHF
J gene: TRBJ2-7; clone size: NA; V gene: TRBV6-5; D gene: NA; CDR3 DNA: TGTGCCAGCAGTTACTCGTTAGGGACTTACGAGCAGTACTTC; CDR3 protein: CASSYSLGTYEQYF
J gene: TRBJ2-5; clone size: NA; V gene: TRBV4-2; D gene: NA; CDR3 DNA: TGTGCCAGCAGCCAAGATTCGGAGACCCAGTACTTC; CDR3 protein: CASSQDSETQYF
J gene: TRBJ2-2; clone size: NA; V gene: TRBV5-4; D gene: NA; CDR3 DNA: TGTGCCAGCAGTCTCAGTGCCGGGGAGCTGTTTTTT; CDR3 protein: CASSLSAGELFF
J gene: TRBJ2-1; clone size: NA; V gene: TRBV6-5; D gene: TRBD2; CDR3 DNA: TGTGCCAGCAGTTATTCCCCTAGCGGGTATTACAATGAGCAGTTCTTC; CDR3 protein: CASSYSPSGYYNEQFF
J gene: TRBJ2-2; clone size: NA; V gene: TRBV27; D gene: NA; CDR3 DNA: TGTGCCAGCAGTAGCGCGGGACAGAGGGTCACCGGGGAGCTGTTTTTT; CDR3 protein: CASSSAGQRVTGELFF
J gene: TRBJ2-7; clone size: few; V gene: TRBV7-2; D gene: NA; CDR3 DNA: TGTGCCAGCAGCCGTGACCGGGACTTCTCATACGAGCAGTACTTC; CDR3 protein: CASSRDRDFSYEQYF
J gene: TRBJ2-1; clone size: once; V gene: TRBV7-2; D gene: NA; CDR3 DNA: TGTGCCAGCAGCGGCCAGGGAGCGGAAGGGGAGCAGTTCTTC; CDR3 protein: CASSGQGAEGEQFF
J gene: TRBJ1-1; clone size: NA; V gene: TRBV10-3; D gene: NA; CDR3 DNA: TGTGCCATCACAGGAGGGGAGAGCACTGAAGCTTTCTTT; CDR3 protein: CAITGGESTEAFF
J gene: TRBJ2-3; clone size: NA; V gene: TRBV5-1; D gene: NA; CDR3 DNA: TGCGCCAGCAGCCTCGAAAACAGGGGAGGAACAGATACGCAGTATTTT; CDR3 protein: CASSLENRGGTDTQYF
J gene: TRBJ1-1; clone size: NA; V gene: TRBV2; D gene: NA; CDR3 DNA: TGTGCCAGCAGTGATAACAGGGCGAACACTGAAGCTTTCTTT; CDR3 protein: CASSDNRANTEAFF
J gene: TRBJ2-7; clone size: NA; V gene: TRBV28; D gene: TRBD2; CDR3 DNA: TGTGCCAGCAGTTTAGTAAAACTAGCGGGAGGCCGCTCCTACGAGCAGTACTTC; CDR3 protein: CASSLVKLAGGRSYEQYF
J gene: TRBJ2-5; clone size: NA; V gene: TRBV19; D gene: TRBD1; CDR3 DNA: TGTGCCAGTAGCAACCCAGGACAGGCGAGGGTGACCCAGTACTTC; CDR3 protein: CASSNPGQARVTQYF
J gene: TRBJ2-1; clone size: NA; V gene: TRBV2; D gene: NA; CDR3 DNA: TGTGCCAGAATATTATACCGGTTCTTC; CDR3 protein: CARILYRFF
J gene: TRBJ2-2; clone size: NA; V gene: TRBV5-1; D gene: TRBD1; CDR3 DNA: TGCGCCAGCAGAGCCACAGGGACAGGAGCCGGGGAGCTGTTTTTT; CDR3 protein: CASRATGTGAGELFF
J gene: TRBJ2-3; clone size: NA; V gene: TRBV7-9; D gene: TRBD2; CDR3 DNA: TGTGCCAGCAGCTGGGACTACTCCACAGATACGCAGTATTTT; CDR3 protein: CASSWDYSTDTQYF
J gene: TRBJ1-4; clone size: NA; V gene: TRBV18; D gene: NA; CDR3 DNA: TGTGCCAGCTCACCCGAGGGTGCAGGGAAGGAAAAACTGTTTTTT; CDR3 protein: CASSPEGAGKEKLFF
J gene: TRBJ2-7; clone size: NA; V gene: TRBV2; D gene: NA; CDR3 DNA: TGTGCCAGCAGCAGGGCGGTCGAGCAGTACTTC; CDR3 protein: CASSRAVEQYF
J gene: TRBJ1-2; clone size: NA; V gene: TRBV10-3; D gene: NA; CDR3 DNA: TGTGCCATCAGTGCAGAGGATCCCTATGGCTACACCTTC; CDR3 protein: CAISAEDPYGYTF
J gene: TRBJ2-1; clone size: once; V gene: TRBV28; D gene: TRBD2; CDR3 DNA: TGTGCCAGCAGTCCACCCCAAAGACTAGCGGGAGTGTACAATGAGCAGTTCTTC; CDR3 protein: CASSPPQRLAGVYNEQFF
J gene: TRBJ2-7; clone size: NA; V gene: TRBV7-9; D gene: NA; CDR3 DNA: TGTGCCAGCAGCTTAGTTCCGGACGCCGCTTACGAGCAGTACTTC; CDR3 protein: CASSLVPDAAYEQYF
J gene: TRBJ2-5; clone size: NA; V gene: TRBV6-5; D gene: TRBD2; CDR3 DNA: TGTGCCAGCAGAGGACTAGCGGGAATCCAAGAGACCCAGTACTTC; CDR3 protein: CASRGLAGIQETQYF
J gene: TRBJ2-1; clone size: NA; V gene: TRBV18; D gene: NA; CDR3 DNA: TGTGCCAGCAGGGGGGCTAGCGGATACAATGAGCAGTTCTTC; CDR3 protein: CASRGASGYNEQFF
J gene: TRBJ2-1; clone size: NA; V gene: TRBV15; D gene: TRBD2; CDR3 DNA: TGTGCCACCAGCATTACTAGCGGGATCTACAATGAGCAGTTCTTC; CDR3 protein: CATSITSGIYNEQFF
J gene: TRBJ2-7; clone size: few; V gene: TRBV4-1; D gene: NA; CDR3 DNA: TGCGCCAGCAGCCAACAAACTAATCTCTACGAGCAGTACTTC; CDR3 protein: CASSQQTNLYEQYF
J gene: TRBJ2-1; clone size: NA; V gene: TRBV28; D gene: NA; CDR3 DNA: TGTGCCAGCAGTTCGGGGGCGGGTTCCTACAATGAGCAGTTCTTC; CDR3 protein: CASSSGAGSYNEQFF
J gene: TRBJ1-1; clone size: NA; V gene: TRBV6-5; D gene: NA; CDR3 DNA: TGTGCCAGCAGTTACGAGTGGACCTCAGAAGCTTTCTTT; CDR3 protein: CASSYEWTSEAFF
J gene: TRBJ2-2; clone size: few; V gene: TRBV5-1; D gene: NA; CDR3 DNA: TGCGCCAGCCGCCGCATGGAGGGTGACACCGGGGAGCTGTTTTTT; CDR3 protein: CASRRMEGDTGELFF
J gene: TRBJ2-5; clone size: few; V gene: TRBV5-1; D gene: TRBD2; CDR3 DNA: TGCGCCACCCTAGGACTAGCGGGACAATTGTACTTC; CDR3 protein: CATLGLAGQLYF
J gene: TRBJ2-5; clone size: NA; V gene: TRBV5-1; D gene: TRBD2; CDR3 DNA: TGCGCCAGCAGCTTGGTGCGGGAGGGCTTAAAACAAGAGACCCAGTACTTC; CDR3 protein: CASSLVREGLKQETQYF
J gene: TRBJ1-1; clone size: NA; V gene: TRBV27; D gene: NA; CDR3 DNA: TGTGCCAGCAGTTTATCATCCGTTACGAACACTGAAGCTTTCTTT; CDR3 protein: CASSLSSVTNTEAFF
J gene: TRBJ1-1; clone size: NA; V gene: TRBV28; D gene: NA; CDR3 DNA: TGTGCCAGCAGTTTCCTGGGGTTTCGTACTGAAGCTTTCTTT; CDR3 protein: CASSFLGFRTEAFF
J gene: TRBJ2-7; clone size: NA; V gene: TRBV6-6; D gene: TRBD2; CDR3 DNA: TGTGCCAGCAGTCGACTAGCGGGTCCCTACGAGCAGTACTTC; CDR3 protein: CASSRLAGPYEQYF
J gene: TRBJ2-3; clone size: NA; V gene: TRBV19; D gene: NA; CDR3 DNA: TGTGCCAGTAGTACGGAGGGGACTACCAGGGGAGATACGCAGTATTTT; CDR3 protein: CASSTEGTTRGDTQYF